Detailed here is one TCR beta chain. In this sample, this clonotype turned up many times. Its antigen is unknown. There are no base qualities to consult, and no much larger clone falls within one base. This sample is drawn from a study of T cell repertoires in cytomegalovirus infection (dated by TCRdb to between 2017 and 2020). Some background on the complete study: The peptide stimulations were aimed at well-studied HLA-B-restricted epitopes as well as recently identified HLA-C-restricted CMV epitopes, whose presentation resists viral immunomodulation. Donor HLA type was relevant to the analysis, as public TCR beta signatures indicated carriage of CMV infection together with the matching HLA type. The paper's findings and limits, for the study overall: Cumulative frequency of public TCR beta family members discriminated carriers of CMV infection plus the relevant HLA type in this cohort and an independent 352-donor cohort. The ex vivo response was dominated by HLA-C-restricted CMV-specific TCR beta clonotypes, and the single most frequent clonotype in two of eight donors was supplied by these HLA-C-restricted clonotypes.

The reads were generated on an Illumina HiSeq 1500. Clones were called with MiXCR by TCRdb after fastp trimmed the public reads at Q25, and only in-frame beta chains were retained. Every CDR3 protein is listed once, alongside the most common genes and DNA of its rows. In this sample the table shows 900,000 to 950,000 distinct CDR3 sequences, more than 25% of which occur a single time. The ten biggest clones cover around 15% of the sample. CDR1 SGHVS and CDR2 FNYEAQ were looked up in the germline V gene. The CDR3 spans 12 residues, from the cysteine through the phenylalanine. The sequence is cut down to CDR3 DNA, 36 bases in frame from base 1. V and J lose 7 bases and 4 bases, and a span of 7 bases separates them. The intended sense of this specimen's treatment or condition label: in vitro stimulation with specific CMV peptide epitopes to enrich CMV-specific T cells.

The receptor chain draws on TRBV7-6 and TRBJ2-2; tentative D gene TRBD1, with 6 bases matching. The source was cultured CD8+ T cells from PBMCs, collected from culture after CMV antigen stimulation. This TCR derives from a human donor in good health (CMV status not recorded). Some clones in this sample may be carry-over from other donors' samples. The DNA sequence is TGTGCCAGCATGGGGGCCACCGGGGAGCTGTTTTTT. Translated, it gives CASMGATGELFF.